This TCR beta chain was sequenced for a study of immune reconstitution after stem cell transplant in scleroderma. The CDR3 spans 13 residues. Looked up from germline, CDR1 is DFQATT and CDR2 is SNEGSKA (reference sequence). The V and J ends lost 2 bases and 6 bases respectively, with 11 bases between them. TCRdb ran MiXCR on the RT-PCR reads and lists one entry per CDR3 protein. The sample lists thousands of distinct CDR3 sequences; approximately 10% were seen once. This TCR was sampled from a female donor with systemic sclerosis. The specimen was obtained before or after autologous hematopoietic stem cell transplantation (not recorded which). The chain carries TRBV20-1 and TRBJ2-1; D is undetermined. CDR3 nucleotide sequence: TGCAGTGCTAGACCCTGGGGTTCCAATGAGCAGTTCTTC. It is translated as CSARPWGSNEQFF.